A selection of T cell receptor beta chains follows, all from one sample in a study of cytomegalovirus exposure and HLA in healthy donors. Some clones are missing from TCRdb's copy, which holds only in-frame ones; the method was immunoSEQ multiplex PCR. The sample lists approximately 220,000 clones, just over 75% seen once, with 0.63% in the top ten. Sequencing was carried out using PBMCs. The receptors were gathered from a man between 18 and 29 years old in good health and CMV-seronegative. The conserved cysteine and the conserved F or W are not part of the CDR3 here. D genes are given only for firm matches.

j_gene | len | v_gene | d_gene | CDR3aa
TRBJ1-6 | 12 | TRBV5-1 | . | ASSPGHNNSPLH
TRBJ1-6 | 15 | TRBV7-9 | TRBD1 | ASSYRPGQALGSPLH
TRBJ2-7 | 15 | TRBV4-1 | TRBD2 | ASSQDFYTSGSYEQY
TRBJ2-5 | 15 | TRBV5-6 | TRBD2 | ASSDGLAGAYQETQY
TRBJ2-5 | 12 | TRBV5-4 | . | ASSWGHNQETQY
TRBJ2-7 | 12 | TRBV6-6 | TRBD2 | ASRPGLAGVEQY
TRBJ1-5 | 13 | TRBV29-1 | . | RPLVDRHDNQPQH
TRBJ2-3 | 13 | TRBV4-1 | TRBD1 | ASSLEQGAGDTQY
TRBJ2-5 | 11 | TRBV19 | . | ASRAGKQETQY
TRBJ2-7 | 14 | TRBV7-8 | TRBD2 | ASSLARLAGGYEQY
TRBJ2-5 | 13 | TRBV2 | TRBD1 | ASRASPGQGETQY
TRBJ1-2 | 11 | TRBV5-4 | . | ASSPEGVNGYT
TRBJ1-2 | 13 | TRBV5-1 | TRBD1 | ASSLARGQGYGYT
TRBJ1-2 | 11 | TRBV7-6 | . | ASSLVARHGYT
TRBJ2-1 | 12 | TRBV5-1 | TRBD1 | ASSLVSGGNEQF
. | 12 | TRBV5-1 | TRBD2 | ASSGGLAVYEQY
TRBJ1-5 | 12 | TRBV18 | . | ASSPTGPTEPQH
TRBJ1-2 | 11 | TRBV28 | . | ASSFGGVPRYT
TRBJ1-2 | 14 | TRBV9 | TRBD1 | ASSLMMTGKLEGYT
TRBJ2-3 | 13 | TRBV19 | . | ASSPARSSTDTQY
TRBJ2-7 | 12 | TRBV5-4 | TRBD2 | AISYSGESYEQY
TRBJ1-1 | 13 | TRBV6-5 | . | ASSYSPQATTEAF